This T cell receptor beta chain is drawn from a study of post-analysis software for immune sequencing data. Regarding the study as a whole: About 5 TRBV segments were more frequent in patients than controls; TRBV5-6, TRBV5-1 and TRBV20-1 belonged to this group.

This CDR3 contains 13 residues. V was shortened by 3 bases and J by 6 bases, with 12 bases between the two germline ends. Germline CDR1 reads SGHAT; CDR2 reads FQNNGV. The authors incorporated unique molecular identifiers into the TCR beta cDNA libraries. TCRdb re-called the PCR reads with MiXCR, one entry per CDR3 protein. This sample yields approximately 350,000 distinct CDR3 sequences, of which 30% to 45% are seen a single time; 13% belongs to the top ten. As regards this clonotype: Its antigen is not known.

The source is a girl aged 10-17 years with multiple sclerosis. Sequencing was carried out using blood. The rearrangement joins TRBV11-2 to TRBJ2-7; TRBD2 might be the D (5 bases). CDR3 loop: CASSFREGSEQYF. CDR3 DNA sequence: TGTGCCAGCAGCTTTAGAGAGGGTAGCGAGCAGTACTTC.